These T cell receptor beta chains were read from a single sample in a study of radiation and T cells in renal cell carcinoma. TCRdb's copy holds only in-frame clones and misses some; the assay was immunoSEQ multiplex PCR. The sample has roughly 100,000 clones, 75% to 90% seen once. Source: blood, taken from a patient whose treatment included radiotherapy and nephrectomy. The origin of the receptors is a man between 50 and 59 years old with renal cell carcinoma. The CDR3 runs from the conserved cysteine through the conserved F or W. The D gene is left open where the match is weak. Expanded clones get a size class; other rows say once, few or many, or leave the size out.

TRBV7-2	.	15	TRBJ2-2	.	CASSLIIGSAGELFF	TGTGCCAGCAGCTTAATTATAGGGTCCGCCGGGGAGCTGTTTTTT
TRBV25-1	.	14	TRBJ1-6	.	CASSVGIYGSPLHF	TGTGCCAGCAGTGTCGGGATCTACGGTTCACCCCTCCACTTT
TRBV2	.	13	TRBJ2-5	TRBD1	CASSRQGLETQYF	TGTGCCAGCAGTAGACAGGGGCTAGAGACCCAGTACTTC
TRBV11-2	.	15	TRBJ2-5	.	CASSPIGWMGQTQYF	TGTGCCAGCAGCCCAATAGGTTGGATGGGTCAGACCCAGTACTTC
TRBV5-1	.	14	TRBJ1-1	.	CASSRGHPNTEAFF	TGCGCCAGCAGCAGAGGACATCCTAACACTGAAGCTTTCTTT
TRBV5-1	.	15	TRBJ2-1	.	CASSARGGSYNEQFF	TGCGCCAGCAGCGCGAGGGGCGGGTCATACAATGAGCAGTTCTTC
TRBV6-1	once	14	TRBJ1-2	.	CASSETGVNYGYTF	TGTGCCAGCAGTGAGACGGGGGTTAACTATGGCTACACCTTC
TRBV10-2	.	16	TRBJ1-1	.	CASSDGFLGVNTEAFF	TGCGCCAGCAGTGATGGGTTCCTAGGTGTGAACACTGAAGCTTTCTTT
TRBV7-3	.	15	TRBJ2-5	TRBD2	CASSSSGSQGETQYF	TGTGCCAGCAGCTCTAGCGGGAGCCAAGGAGAGACCCAGTACTTC
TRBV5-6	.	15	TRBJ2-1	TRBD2	CASSLAGGQANEQFF	TGTGCCAGCAGCTTGGCGGGAGGCCAGGCGAATGAGCAGTTCTTC
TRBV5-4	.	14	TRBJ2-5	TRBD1	CASSRATGGETQYF	TGTGCCAGCAGCCGAGCGACAGGGGGAGAGACCCAGTACTTC
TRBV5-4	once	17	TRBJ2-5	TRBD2	CASSPRAAGGPGETQYF	TGTGCCAGCAGCCCCCGTGCTGCGGGGGGGCCGGGAGAGACCCAGTACTTC
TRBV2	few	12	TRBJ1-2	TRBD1	CASRDRGKGYTF	TGTGCCAGCAGGGACAGGGGGAAGGGCTACACCTTC
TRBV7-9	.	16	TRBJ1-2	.	CASSPMTETFGYGYTF	TGTGCCAGCAGCCCCATGACAGAAACCTTTGGCTATGGCTACACCTTC
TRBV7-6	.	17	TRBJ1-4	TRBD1	CASSFGQGGNLNEKLFF	TGTGCCAGCAGCTTTGGACAGGGAGGCAACCTGAATGAAAAACTGTTTTTT
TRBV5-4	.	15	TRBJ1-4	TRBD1	CASSSPGQGNEKLFF	TGTGCCAGCAGCTCACCGGGACAGGGTAATGAAAAACTGTTTTTT
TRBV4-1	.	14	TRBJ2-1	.	CASSQVNSFNEQFF	TGCGCCAGCAGCCAAGTTAACAGCTTCAATGAGCAGTTCTTC
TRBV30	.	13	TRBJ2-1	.	CAWSVQGYNEQFF	TGTGCCTGGAGTGTACAGGGTTACAATGAGCAGTTCTTC
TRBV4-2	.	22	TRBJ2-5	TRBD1	CASSQDYMSGQGTPIGRETQYF	TGTGCCAGCAGCCAAGATTATATGTCGGGACAGGGCACCCCCATCGGTAGGGAGACCCAGTACTTC
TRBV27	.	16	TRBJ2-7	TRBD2	CASSFGTSGANYEQYF	TGTGCCAGCAGTTTCGGGACTAGCGGGGCAAATTACGAGCAGTACTTC
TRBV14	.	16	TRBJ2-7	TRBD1	CASSQGLQGAYYEQYF	TGTGCCAGCAGCCAAGGACTACAGGGGGCATACTACGAGCAGTACTTC
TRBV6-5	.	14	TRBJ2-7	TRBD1	CASRRDRVVYEQYF	TGTGCCAGCAGAAGGGACAGGGTAGTCTACGAGCAGTACTTC
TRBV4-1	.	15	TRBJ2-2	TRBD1	CASSRGTANTGELFF	TGCGCCAGCAGCCGAGGGACAGCGAACACCGGGGAGCTGTTTTTT
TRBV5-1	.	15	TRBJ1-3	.	CASRRGYSSGNTIYF	TGCGCCAGCAGACGAGGGTACAGCTCTGGAAACACCATATATTTT
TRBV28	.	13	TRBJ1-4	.	CASSFSGTEKLFF	TGTGCCAGCAGTTTCTCAGGGACTGAAAAACTGTTTTTT
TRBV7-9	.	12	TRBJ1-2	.	CASSSEGWGYTF	TGTGCCAGCAGCTCCGAGGGGTGGGGCTACACCTTC